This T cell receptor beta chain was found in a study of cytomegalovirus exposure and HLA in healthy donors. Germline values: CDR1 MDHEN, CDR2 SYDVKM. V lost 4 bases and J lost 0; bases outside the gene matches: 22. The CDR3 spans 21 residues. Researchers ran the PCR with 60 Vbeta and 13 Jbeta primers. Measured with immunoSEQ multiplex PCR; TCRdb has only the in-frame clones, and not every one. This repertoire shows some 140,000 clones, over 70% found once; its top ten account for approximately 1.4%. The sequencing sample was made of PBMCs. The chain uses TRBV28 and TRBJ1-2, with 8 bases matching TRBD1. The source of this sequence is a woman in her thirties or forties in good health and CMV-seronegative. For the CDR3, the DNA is TGTGCCAGCAGTTCAGGGGGACTGACAGGGGAGAATTTTAGGGCTAACTATGGCTACACCTTC. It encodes CASSSGGLTGENFRANYGYTF.